This T cell receptor beta chain derives from a study of blood T cell repertoires in COVID-19. Study information: Spain, Italy and the United States supplied samples that represented acute and convalescent COVID-19. The cDNA or gDNA used as material had been derived from T cells, B-cell-depleted T cells, or PBMCs.

In the source study's methods: Amplified reference gene primers provided the basis for estimating nucleated cell counts. Assay used: immunoSEQ multiplex PCR; TCRdb lists only in-frame clones, some missing. That table gives V, J and clone size, and the DNA gave D and trimming. In the table there are about 100,000 clones, roughly 81% of which are singletons. Trimming took off 1 base at V and 17 bases at J, with 15 bases between the two ends. The CDR3 spans 13 residues. J is TRBJ1-6 and V is TRBV12-3 or TRBV12-4; unclear D gene. Sequenced sample: peripheral blood. The receptor was derived from a human donor in a cohort sampled during active COVID-19. CDR3 nucleotide sequence: TGTGCCAGCAGTTTAGAGTCCCCTACCGGAGTCCACTTT. This sequence encodes CASSLESPTGVHF.